This T cell receptor beta chain was identified in a study of blood T cell repertoires in COVID-19. About the study: Acute and convalescent COVID-19 samples came from the United States, Italy and Spain.

Only one count was recorded for this clone. Repertoires were generated with immunoSEQ multiplex PCR, while TCRdb's copy carries only in-frame clones and drops some. The sample lists some 300,000 clones; 75% to 90% were seen once. Seattle patients were enrolled while actively infected and followed longitudinally. The CDR3 spans 18 residues. CDR1 is KGHSH and CDR2 is LQKENI in the germline V gene. V lost 6 bases, J lost 5 bases, and 19 bases stayed unmatched. Sequenced sample: peripheral blood. V usage is TRBV18 and J usage is TRBJ2-4; 7 bases line up with TRBD2. This receptor was taken from a woman aged 45-60 years with COVID-19, enrolled during active disease. CDR3 loop: CASSQRRGAGLVENIQYF. CDR3 nucleotides: TGTGCCAGCTCCCAGCGTAGGGGAGCGGGGCTGGTCGAAAACATTCAGTACTTC. The variable domain in full, with the rest retrieved from reference TRBV18 and TRBJ2-4, is NAGVMQNPRHLVRRRGQEARLRCSPMKGHSHVYWYRQLPEEGLKFMVYLQKENIIDESGMPKERFSAEFPKEGPSILRIQQVVRGDSAAYFCASSQRRGAGLVENIQYFGAGTRLSVL.